The T cell receptor (beta chain) described here comes from a study of regulatory T cells in long-lasting Graves disease. Both iRepertoire HTBI primers and Arm-PCR of CDR3 regions were used to build the TCR beta libraries. From the multiplex PCR reads, TCRdb called clonotypes with MiXCR, one entry per CDR3 protein. The sample records roughly 510,000 distinct CDR3 sequences, roughly 15% being singletons. CDR3 size: 13 residues. Germline V gene sequence: CDR1 SQVTM, CDR2 ANQGSEA. Trimming took 7 bases from V and 0 from J, leaving 13 bases between them. Documented time point: newly diagnosed GD, antithyroid drugs for less than 3 months. PBMC-derived RNA was used for the TCR library. In addition, the sample was reused for a study of T cells in Graves' hyperthyroidism and ophthalmopathy. From that report: Uncontrolled infection, other autoimmune disease, pregnancy or lactation led to exclusion.

The genes are TRBV29-1 and TRBJ2-7; D is ambiguous. The source of this sequence is a man younger than 35 with Graves disease. The source was peripheral blood mononuclear cells (PBMCs), collected at new diagnosis, from a patient treated with antithyroid drugs. CDR3: CSGVTLDSYEQYF. CDR3 bases: TGCAGCGGTGTGACACTCGACTCCTACGAGCAGTACTTC.